This T cell receptor (beta chain) comes out of a study of blood T cell repertoires in COVID-19 (dated by TCRdb to 2020 to 2021). Broadly, across the study: Collaborator samples came from the United States, Italy and Spain and covered acute and convalescent phases of COVID-19. The material from the prospective study consisted of cDNA or gDNA derived from T cells, B-cell-depleted T cells, or PBMCs. The dataset comprised deeply sampled blood TCRbeta repertoires from subjects exposed to, actively infected with, or recovered from COVID-19. HLA class I and class II types, where available, came from metadata supplied by the sample provider rather than from assay-based typing. The repertoires were released in a freely available public database intended as a resource for research on the immune response to SARS-CoV-2. Samples were obtained from the ongoing ImmuneRACE study (first 160 participants) and from some 1,300 subjects provided by 6 global collaborators. The sample metadata nearly always contained a de-identified subject ID, COVID-19 status, age in years and sex. Overall study outcomes, separate from this receptor: Clinical and demographic metadata were provided uncurated, with the amount varying by source and participant.

Points on this clone: Which antigen it targets is not known. Base quality data are lacking; no much larger clone is found one base away.

In the prospective study, participants were about 18 to 90 years old, resided in about two dozen geographic areas of the United States, and were enrolled through a virtual design. To assign participants to cohorts, the prospective study relied on clinical history that participants themselves reported in a screening survey and a study questionnaire. For ImmuneRACE Cohort 3, a participant was defined as recovered based on two consecutive negative NP/OP PCR tests, clearance by a healthcare professional, or resolution of symptoms. Each participant in the prospective study had whole blood, serum and a nasopharyngeal or oropharyngeal swab collected by mobile phlebotomists. Participants in the prospective study had the option to provide additional blood draws and questionnaires over a roughly 2-month period. Prospective study blood samples were shipped either frozen or at room temperature before DNA extraction.

The immunoSEQ Assay, a bias-controlled multiplex PCR, was used to amplify TCRbeta CDR3 regions from genomic DNA. On the authors' methods: Within the assay, amplification of reference gene primers was used to estimate how many nucleated cells each sample contained. Sequence reads were collapsed and filtered to measure the absolute abundance of every unique TCRbeta CDR3 rearrangement. Productive Simpson clonality was computed per sample as the square root of Simpson's diversity index over productive rearrangements. Imported from immuneACCESS, the table was reduced by TCRdb to in-frame sequences with V and J called. These copies leave out some clones; in studies compared against another copy, an unresolved V gene accounts for under half, and the cause of the remainder is not known. V and J calls and clone size come straight from that table; D and trimming were deduced from the DNA. The table for this sample lists 250,000 to 300,000 clones; roughly 89% of them were counted only once. 1.5% to 2% of the sample is taken by the ten largest.

The CDR3 runs 13 amino acids, cysteine and phenylalanine included. The read is trimmed to its CDR3 DNA, 39 bases read in frame from base 1. CDR1 and CDR2, per the germline V gene, are SGHRS and YFSETQ. Ends trimmed: V by 3 bases, J by 3 bases; bases unmatched to a gene: 3. The clonotype comes from a woman aged 55-70 years who had recovered from COVID-19. This sequence uses TRBV5-1 and TRBJ2-7; 7 nucleotides in the junction match TRBD1. Sequencing was performed on PBMCs or T cells enriched from blood (not recorded which). The CDR3 protein sequence reads: CASSSGQSYEQYF. The bases are TGCGCCAGCAGCTCGGGACAGAGCTACGAGCAGTACTTC.